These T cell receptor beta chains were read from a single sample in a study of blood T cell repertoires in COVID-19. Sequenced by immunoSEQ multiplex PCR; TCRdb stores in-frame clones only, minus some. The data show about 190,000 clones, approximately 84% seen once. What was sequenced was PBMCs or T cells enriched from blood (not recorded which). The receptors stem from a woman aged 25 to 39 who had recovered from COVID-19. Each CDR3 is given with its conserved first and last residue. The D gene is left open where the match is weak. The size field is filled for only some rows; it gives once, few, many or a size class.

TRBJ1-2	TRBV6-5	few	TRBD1	TGTGCCAGCAGTCCAGGGGGAAACTATGGCTACACCTTC	CASSPGGNYGYTF
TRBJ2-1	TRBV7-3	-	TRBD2	TGTGCCAGCAGCTTGGGACTAGGCGGTGAGCAGTTCTTC	CASSLGLGGEQFF
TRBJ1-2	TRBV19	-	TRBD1	TGTGCCAGTAGTAGCTACAGGGGGGAGGTCTATGGCTACACCTTC	CASSSYRGEVYGYTF
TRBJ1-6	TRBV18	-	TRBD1	TGTGCCAGCTCAGCGGACAGGGTTAATTCACCCCTCCACTTT	CASSADRVNSPLHF
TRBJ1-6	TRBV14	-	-	TGTGCCAGCAGCCAGGAGCGGGAGATTTCACCCCTCCACTTT	CASSQEREISPLHF
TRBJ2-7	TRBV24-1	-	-	TGTGCCATCATGAGGGGGGGACTGAGCTACGAGCAGTACTTC	CAIMRGGLSYEQYF
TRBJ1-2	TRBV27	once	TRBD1	TGTGCCAGCAGTTTATCCGGGACAGGGGAAAGTGGCTACACCTTC	CASSLSGTGESGYTF
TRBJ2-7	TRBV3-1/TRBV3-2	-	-	TGTGCCAGCAGCCAAGATGGGGAGCAGGCCGTTCCGGAGCAGTACTTC	CASSQDGEQAVPEQYF
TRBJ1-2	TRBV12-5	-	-	TGTGCTAGTGGTTTGCGCTCCGGGACACTGACATATGGCTACACCTTC	CASGLRSGTLTYGYTF
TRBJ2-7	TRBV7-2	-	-	TGTGCCAGCAGCTTAAATCCTTTCTGGGAGCAATACTTC	CASSLNPFWEQYF
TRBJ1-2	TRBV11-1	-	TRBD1	TGTGCCAGCAGCTTGGGACAGGGATCGGGCTACACCTTC	CASSLGQGSGYTF